A single sample gave rise to the 18 T cell receptor beta chains below, sequenced in a study of blood T cell repertoires in COVID-19 (dated by TCRdb to 2020 to 2021). The library was made by the immunoSEQ multiplex PCR assay. The immuneACCESS repertoire file appears here via TCRdb, limited to in-frame rearrangements. These files lack a portion of the clones; in checked studies, under half of the deficit traces to unresolved V genes, and the cause of the others is not known. This sample is represented by under 75,000 clones; approximately 86% of them were singletons. Less than 20% of the sample is held by the ten biggest clonotypes. Sequenced: peripheral blood. The source of these receptors is an elderly woman with active COVID-19.

This rearrangement joins TRBV5-1 to TRBJ1-6; no clear D. The germline V and J ends were trimmed by 0 bases and 0 bases, with 13 bases remaining between them. The CDR3 is made up of 18 amino acids. Looked up from germline, CDR1 is SGHRS and CDR2 is YFSETQ. Here the CDR3 DNA reads TGCGCCAGCAGCTTGGGACTTGCTGATAGCTCCTATAATTCACCCCTCCACTTT. This translates into CASSLGLADSSYNSPLHF.

DNA of the CDR3: TGTGCCAGCAGCACAGCGGTGACGACCTACGAGCAGTACTTC. This codes for CASSTAVTTYEQYF. The J gene is TRBJ2-7, the V gene TRBV6-2 or TRBV6-3, with D tentatively TRBD2 (5 bases). Trimming left V 6 bases short and J 2 bases short, with 14 bases between. Per germline, CDR1 MNHEY and CDR2 SVGEGT. This CDR3 is built from 14 residues.

The chain carries TRBV3-1 (or the pseudogene TRBV3-2) and TRBJ2-4; D might be TRBD1 (6 bases). V lost 3 bases to trimming and J lost 1 base, with 13 bases between them. The CDR3 runs to 16 residues. Germline CDR1 and CDR2: LGHDT and YNNKEL (reference sequence). CDR3 sequence (DNA): TGTGCCAGCAGCCAGGAGACAGGTTCGGCCAAAAACATTCAGTACTTC. Translated, it gives CASSQETGSAKNIQYF.

CDR3 bases: TGTGCCAGCAGTTTATACTCAGGGATCCCTGAAGCTTTCTTT. It translates to CASSLYSGIPEAFF. This chain connects TRBV28 to TRBJ1-1; D might be TRBD1 (5 bases). Germline V CDR1 and CDR2: MDHEN, SYDVKM. Deletions cut 1 base from V and 6 bases from J, with 12 bases between. This CDR3 is 14 amino acids long.

V and J are TRBV3-1 (or the pseudogene TRBV3-2) and TRBJ2-5; TRBD2 agrees at 8 bases. Germline loops: CDR1 LGHDT, CDR2 YNNKEL (reference sequence). V lost 4 bases and J lost 4; bases outside the gene matches: 5. The CDR3 loop spans 14 amino acids. CDR3 DNA sequence: TGTGCCAGCAGCCTCTTAGCGGGGTCAGAGACCCAGTACTTC. Encoded protein: CASSLLAGSETQYF.

This chain joins TRBV28 and TRBJ2-7; TRBD1 is a possible D gene (6 bases). V gave up 6 bases and J gave up 5 bases, with 14 bases separating them. This CDR3 region has 13 residues. The germline V gene has CDR1 MDHEN and CDR2 SYDVKM. CDR3 sequence: CASRSGGNDEQYF. CDR3 in DNA: TGTGCCAGCAGGAGTGGGGGCAACGACGAGCAGTACTTC.

The gene calls are TRBV7-2 and TRBJ2-3, with 11 bases fitting TRBD1. Germline values: CDR1 SGHTA, CDR2 FQGNSA. This CDR3 region has 14 residues. Trimming cost V 5 bases and J 8 bases; bases outside gene matches: 6. This CDR3 is CASSPGQGEPTQYF. CDR3 DNA: TGTGCCAGCAGCCCGGGACAGGGGGAGCCTACGCAGTATTTT. Complete variable domain (other parts from reference TRBV7-2 and TRBJ2-3): GAGVSQSPSNKVTEKGKDVELRCDPISGHTALYWYRQSLGQGLEFLIYFQGNSAPDKSGLPSDRFSAERTGGSVSTLTIQRTQQEDSAVYLCASSPGQGEPTQYFGPGTRLTVL.

This clone has a count of ten or more. The rearrangement joins TRBV19 to TRBJ1-1; unclear D gene. Germline CDR1 reads LNHDA; CDR2 reads SQIVND (reference sequence). V shed 5 bases and J shed 0 bases, with 4 bases lying between them. CDR3 size: 12 residues. CDR3 amino acids: CASSDLNTEAFF. The CDR3 DNA follows: TGTGCCAGTAGTGACTTGAACACTGAAGCTTTCTTT.

The J gene is TRBJ1-2, the V gene TRBV27, with D possibly being TRBD1 (6 bases). Germline CDR1 MNHEY, CDR2 SMNVEV (reference sequence). Trimming took off 5 bases at V and 4 bases at J, with 11 bases between the two ends. The CDR3 has 13 amino acids. The chain's CDR3 is CASSLTGLYGYTF. The CDR3 DNA sequence: TGTGCCAGCAGTCTCACAGGGCTCTATGGCTACACCTTC.

The rearrangement joins TRBV5-1 to TRBJ2-6; D may be TRBD1 (6 bases). CDR1 is SGHRS, CDR2 YFSETQ, per germline. The CDR3 consists of 16 residues. V lost 2 bases and J 0 bases, leaving 9 bases between the germline ends. CDR3 residues: CASSLQGSSGANVLTF. DNA of the CDR3: TGCGCCAGCAGCTTACAGGGCAGCTCTGGGGCCAACGTCCTGACTTTC. Complete variable domain (other parts from reference TRBV5-1 and TRBJ2-6): KAGVTQTPRYLIKTRGQQVTLSCSPISGHRSVSWYQQTPGQGLQFLFEYFSETQRNKGNFPGRFSGRQFSNSRSEMNVSTLELGDSALYLCASSLQGSSGANVLTFGAGSRLTVL.

The gene calls are TRBV5-1 and TRBJ1-3, with a tentative D call TRBD1 (5 bases). The CDR3 length is 16 residues. Germline-derived CDR1 and CDR2 are SGHRS and YFSETQ. V gave up 3 bases and J gave up 3 bases, with 16 bases separating them. In DNA, the CDR3 is TGCGCCAGCAGCTGGGGCTCAGCACGCGATGGAAACACCATATATTTT. Protein: CASSWGSARDGNTIYF.

The chain joins TRBV19 to TRBJ2-3, with 11 bases identical to TRBD2. CDR3 length: 16 residues. V trimming: 2 bases; J trimming: 4 bases; junction bases outside the gene matches: 5. Germline lookup yields CDR1 LNHDA and CDR2 SQIVND (reference sequence). The CDR3 loop reads CASSIRGSGGADTQYF. As DNA, the CDR3 is TGTGCCAGTAGTATAAGGGGTAGCGGGGGGGCAGATACGCAGTATTTT.

The chain links TRBV5-6 to TRBJ1-2; D is unclear. V was pared by 2 bases and J by 2 bases, with 13 bases between. Germline V gives CDR1 SGHDT, CDR2 YYEEEE. This CDR3 has 15 amino acids. CDR3 in amino acids: CASSFYGLENYGYTF. CDR3 DNA: TGTGCCAGCAGCTTTTACGGACTGGAAAACTATGGCTACACCTTC.

The gene calls are TRBV5-1 and TRBJ2-7; 7 nucleotides line up with TRBD1. The germline V gene has CDR1 SGHRS and CDR2 YFSETQ. V shed 4 bases and J 2 bases; nucleotides not matched to a gene: 6. The CDR3 contains 14 residues. The CDR3 bases are TGCGCCAGCAGCGACCCGGGACAGACCTACGAGCAGTACTTC. This translates into CASSDPGQTYEQYF.

The V call is TRBV7-2, the J call TRBJ1-1, with D hard to call. There are 15 residues in the CDR3. V lost 2 bases and J 1 base, leaving 11 bases between the germline ends. Looked up from germline, CDR1 is SGHTA and CDR2 is FQGNSA. The CDR3 reads CASSLISARNTEAFF. For the CDR3, the DNA is TGTGCCAGCAGCTTAATATCCGCGCGGAACACTGAAGCTTTCTTT.

The rearrangement joins TRBV3-1 (or the pseudogene TRBV3-2) to TRBJ2-3; 8 bases agree with TRBD2. Unmatched junction bases numbered 8, after V lost 4 bases and J lost 2 bases. Germline lookup yields CDR1 LGHDT and CDR2 YNNKEL (reference sequence). The CDR3 spans 16 residues. The CDR3 sequence: CASSRRLATYTDTQYF. For the CDR3, the DNA is TGTGCCAGCAGCCGACGACTAGCGACCTACACAGATACGCAGTATTTT.

The V gene is TRBV5-1, the J gene TRBJ2-5; D is uncertain. Germline CDR1 reads SGHRS; CDR2 reads YFSETQ. This CDR3 is 13 amino acids long. V shed 6 bases and J shed 2 bases, with 11 bases lying between them. CDR3 sequence: CASTSDSQETQYF. CDR3 DNA sequence: TGCGCCAGCACGTCTGACTCACAAGAGACCCAGTACTTC.

V and J are TRBV7-2 and TRBJ1-4; tentatively, D is TRBD1 (5 bases). Trimming removed 1 base at V and 8 bases at J, with 20 bases between. CDR3 length: 17 amino acids. Germline CDR1 SGHTA, CDR2 FQGNSA. This CDR3 is CASSLGRVNRLGEKLFF. The CDR3 coding sequence is TGTGCCAGCAGCTTAGGTCGGGTCAACAGGCTGGGAGAAAAACTGTTTTTT.